A single sample is the source of the 3 T cell receptor beta chains below, sequenced in a study of blood T cells in healthy people across ages. A second 7 to 11 cycle PCR used barcoded and J-beta primers. TCRdb used MiXCR to reprocess the 5' RACE reads, holding one entry per CDR3 protein. Among more than 650,000 distinct CDR3 sequences listed, about 20% were seen once. The sequencing sample was made of blood. The receptors come from a man between 65 and 85 years old in good health.

V and J are TRBV20-1 and TRBJ2-3; 7 positions match TRBD1. The CDR3 is 14 amino acids. Looked up from germline, CDR1 is DFQATT and CDR2 is SNEGSKA (reference sequence). V trimming: 5 bases; J trimming: 2 bases; junction bases outside the gene matches: 7. In nucleotides, the CDR3 is TGCAGTGCTGCCGGGACAGCTTCCACAGATACGCAGTATTTT. Its protein is CSAAGTASTDTQYF.

This clonotype was counted many times. Here the CDR3 reads CASSLGHSRGSYEQYF. For the CDR3, the DNA is TGTGCCAGCAGTTTGGGTCACAGTAGGGGTTCCTACGAGCAGTACTTC. This chain links TRBV27 with TRBJ2-7; possible D gene TRBD1, 5 bases. CDR1 is MNHEY, CDR2 SMNVEV, per germline (reference sequence). The CDR3 contains 16 residues. V gave up 3 bases and J gave up 1 base, with 16 bases separating them.

In the case of this clonotype: An end of the junction does not agree with germline; a read error may underlie this. J is TRBJ1-1 and V is TRBV28; 7 positions agree with TRBD1. CDR1 is MDHEN and CDR2 is SYDVKM in the germline V gene. The CDR3 runs 14 residues. DNA for the CDR3: TGTGCCAGCAGTTTACCCTCGGAGGGGGCTGAAGCTTCCTTT. Translation: CASSLPSEGAEASF.